These 26 T cell receptor beta chains came from one sample sequenced in a study of shared clonotypes between healthy human individuals. TCRdb keeps only in-frame clones here, not all; method: immunoSEQ multiplex PCR. Of 450,000 to 500,000 clones in the sample, 65% to 85% were seen once. Sequenced sample: PBMCs. The receptors shown here come from a woman aged 40 to 50 in good health. Some clones in this sample may be carry-over from other donors' samples.

Worth noting for this clone: A far larger clone is only one base removed, so a read error is likely. V and J are TRBV11-2 and TRBJ1-5, with D maybe TRBD1 (6 bases). This CDR3 region has 15 residues. Looked up from germline, CDR1 is SGHAT and CDR2 is FQNNGV. The CDR3 DNA reads as TGTGCCAGCAGCCCCATAGGGGGACGCAATCAGCTCCAGCATTTT. Translated, it gives CASSPIGGRNQLQHF. The variable domain in full, with the rest retrieved from reference TRBV11-2 and TRBJ1-5, is EAGVAQSPRYKIIEKRQSVAFWCNPISGHATLYWYQQILGQGPKLLIQFQNNGVVDDSQLPKDRFSAERLKGVDSTLKIQPAKLEDSAVYLCASSPIGGRNQLQHFGDGTRLSIL.

V usage is TRBV2 and J usage is TRBJ2-7, with 10 bases matching TRBD2. This CDR3 spans 15 amino acids. The V gene's germline CDR1 is SNHLY and CDR2 FYNNEI. The V gene end was trimmed by 7 bases and the J gene end by 6 bases; junction bases not matched to a gene: 12. The DNA for the CDR3 is TGTGCCAGCACCGCCCTTCTAGCGGGAGACCCCGAGCAGTACTTC. Its protein is CASTALLAGDPEQYF.

CDR3 region: CASSPTVYEQYF. The DNA for the CDR3 is TGTGCCAGCAGCCCAACAGTCTACGAGCAGTACTTC. The chain joins TRBV7-2 to TRBJ2-7; D is uncertain. This CDR3 has 12 residues. CDR1 is SGHTA and CDR2 is FQGNSA in the germline V gene. V gave up 5 bases and J gave up 3 bases, with 8 bases separating them.

The chain carries TRBV28 and TRBJ1-5; D perhaps matches TRBD1 (5 bases). The CDR3 runs to 17 residues. The germline CDR1 and CDR2 sequences are MDHEN and SYDVKM. V was pared by 1 base and J by 8 bases, with 21 bases between. The CDR3 protein is CASSLFRVGSSWKPQHF. In DNA form, the CDR3 reads TGTGCCAGCAGTTTATTCAGGGTGGGTTCCTCTTGGAAGCCCCAGCATTTT.

The J gene is TRBJ2-7, the V gene TRBV5-1; D possibly corresponds to TRBD2 (5 bases). CDR3 length equals 18 residues. Germline lookup yields CDR1 SGHRS and CDR2 YFSETQ. Trimming removed 4 bases at V and 1 base at J, with 24 bases between. The CDR3 coding sequence is TGCGCCAGCAGCCTGAGAGCGGAGACATCCAGAAGGTCCTACGAGCAGTACTTC. Translation: CASSLRAETSRRSYEQYF.

This clone was counted a few times. The J gene is TRBJ2-7, the V gene TRBV15; D is uncertain. The germline gives CDR1 LNHNV, CDR2 YYDKDF (reference sequence). The CDR3 is made up of 14 amino acids. V lost 2 bases to trimming and J lost 0 bases, with 8 bases between them. The CDR3, as DNA: TGTGCCACCAGCAGAATGGGTAGCTCCTACGAGCAGTACTTC. Encoded protein: CATSRMGSSYEQYF. The full variable domain, rest sourced from reference TRBV15 and TRBJ2-7, is DAMVIQNPRYQVTQFGKPVTLSCSQTLNHNVMYWYQQKSSQAPKLLFHYYDKDFNNEADTPDNFQSRRPNTSFCFLDIRSPGLGDTAMYLCATSRMGSSYEQYFGPGTRLTVT.

This rearrangement joins TRBV28 to TRBJ2-1; tentative D call: TRBD2 (6 bases). Trimming shortened V by 3 bases and J by 5 bases, and 11 bases separated the two germline ends. Germline CDR1 and CDR2: MDHEN and SYDVKM. The CDR3 has 14 residues. The CDR3 region has the DNA TGTGCCAGCAGTTTTTCCGGGAGCCACAATGAGCAGTTCTTC. This gives the protein CASSFSGSHNEQFF. Variable domain in full (rest from reference TRBV28 and TRBJ2-1): DVKVTQSSRYLVKRTGEKVFLECVQDMDHENMFWYRQDPGLGLRLIYFSYDVKMKEKGDIPEGYSVSREKKERFSLILESASTNQTSMYLCASSFSGSHNEQFFGPGTRLTVL.

As for this clone: At one end the junction does not follow the germline gene, possibly because of a read error. V and J are TRBV4-3 and TRBJ2-3, with D perhaps assigned TRBD1 or TRBD2 (5 bases each). There are 13 residues in the CDR3. In germline, CDR1 is LGHNA, CDR2 YSLEER. Here the CDR3 reads CASSQDRGDNHHF. The CDR3 DNA sequence: TGCGCCAGCAGCCAAGATCGGGGCGACAACCACCATTTT.

This clone was detected only once. This chain's CDR3 is CASSHTHTGELFF. The CDR3 nucleotides are TGCGCCAGCAGCCACACTCACACCGGGGAGCTGTTTTTT. The chain carries TRBV4-1 and TRBJ2-2, with D uncertain. Germline V lookup: CDR1 MGHRA, CDR2 YSYEKL. The V and J ends lost 3 bases and 3 bases respectively, with 5 bases between them. This CDR3 comprises 13 residues.

Turning to this clone: At the DNA level, this CDR3 is encoded by other sequences in the same sample as well. The chain is built from TRBV5-1 and TRBJ1-3; TRBD1 is a possible D gene (6 bases). The ends were cut back, 0 bases at V and 3 bases at J, with 7 bases in the middle. This CDR3 comprises 14 residues. Germline V gene lookup returns CDR1 SGHRS and CDR2 YFSETQ. CDR3 in DNA: TGCGCCAGCAGCTTGGCAGGGGTTGGAAACACCATATATTTT. As protein: CASSLAGVGNTIYF.

This clone has just a few counts. The V call is TRBV18, the J call TRBJ2-1, with D possibly matching TRBD2 (6 bases). Germline V gene sequence: CDR1 KGHSH, CDR2 LQKENI. The CDR3 contains 16 residues. Trimming took off 2 bases at V and 0 bases at J, with 11 bases between the two ends. The CDR3 coding sequence is TGTGCCAGCTCACCAGGGCGGGATAGCTCCTACAATGAGCAGTTCTTC. It specifies CASSPGRDSSYNEQFF.

The gene calls are TRBV7-1 and TRBJ2-3; the match to TRBD1 covers 7 bases. TRBV7-1 is noted as an ORF with a role that remains uncertain. CDR3 size: 15 residues. Unmatched junction bases numbered 4, after V lost 4 bases and J lost 0 bases. The DNA of the CDR3 is TGTGCCAGCAGCTACGGGACAGCGAGCACAGATACGCAGTATTTT. It translates to CASSYGTASTDTQYF.

This clone was seen more than once but under ten times. The chain is built from TRBV2 and TRBJ2-7; no firm D call. This CDR3 comprises 16 residues. From germline, CDR1 is SNHLY and CDR2 FYNNEI. The germline V and J ends were trimmed by 6 bases and 6 bases, with 24 bases remaining between them. The CDR3 loop is CASRPLGQSFSGEQYF. CDR3 coding DNA: TGTGCCAGCAGGCCCTTAGGGCAGAGTTTTTCGGGCGAGCAGTACTTC.

As DNA, the CDR3 is TGCGCCAGCAGTGAGTCGCTCAGGGTCGCCAAAAACATTCAGTACTTC. Amino acid sequence: CASSESLRVAKNIQYF. The J gene is TRBJ2-4, the V gene TRBV10-2; TRBD1 might be the D (5 bases). The CDR3 totals 16 residues. The germline CDR1 and CDR2 sequences are WSHSY and SAAADI. The ends were cut back, 0 bases at V and 1 base at J, with 10 bases in the middle.

The chain carries TRBV30 and TRBJ2-7; D is perhaps TRBD1 or TRBD2 (5 bases each). Germline V gene lookup returns CDR1 GTSNPN and CDR2 SVGIG (reference sequence). The CDR3 is 14 residues long. The V end was cut by 0 bases, the J end by 4 bases, with 13 bases between. The CDR3 nucleotides are TGTGCCTGGAGTGTACGCCGGGGCTTGTACGAGCAGTACTTC. Its translation: CAWSVRRGLYEQYF.

The chain recombines TRBV7-2 with TRBJ2-1; D call uncertain. The germline V gene encodes CDR1 SGHTA and CDR2 FQGNSA. The CDR3 spans 13 residues. Trimming took off 4 bases at V and 7 bases at J, with 11 bases between the two ends. This chain's CDR3 is CASSSTGRNEQFF. The CDR3 nucleotides are TGTGCCAGCAGCTCGACTGGTCGAAATGAGCAGTTCTTC.

The gene calls are TRBV5-1 and TRBJ2-1, with TRBD1 matching over 11 bases. The CDR3 contains 14 residues. V lost 9 bases to trimming and J lost 6 bases; unmatched junction nucleotides: 8. Germline CDR1 is SGHRS and CDR2 is YFSETQ. In DNA form, the CDR3 reads TGCGCCACCTCGGCGGGGACAGGGGGCAATGAGCAGTTCTTC. Its translation is CATSAGTGGNEQFF.

This clone showed up many times. Other DNA sequences in the sample encode the same CDR3. The CDR3 region is CASSLAGTGNLYEQYF. The CDR3 region has the DNA TGCGCCAGCAGCTTGGCCGGGACAGGAAACCTCTACGAGCAGTACTTC. The V and J genes are TRBV5-1 and TRBJ2-7; the match to TRBD1 covers 8 bases. The CDR3 is made up of 16 amino acids. The J segment lost 3 bases and the V segment lost 0 bases, leaving 8 bases of the junction unmatched. In germline, CDR1 is SGHRS, CDR2 YFSETQ. The full variable domain, completed using reference TRBV5-1 and TRBJ2-7, is KAGVTQTPRYLIKTRGQQVTLSCSPISGHRSVSWYQQTPGQGLQFLFEYFSETQRNKGNFPGRFSGRQFSNSRSEMNVSTLELGDSALYLCASSLAGTGNLYEQYFGPGTRLTVT.

The J gene is TRBJ2-2, the V gene TRBV9, with TRBD2 matching 10 bases. Per germline, CDR1 SGDLS and CDR2 YYNGEE. V was clipped by 7 bases and J by 5 bases; unmatched bases: 5. This CDR3 is 14 amino acids long. CDR3 in DNA: TGTGCCAGCTCCCTAGCGGGAGCGACCGGGGAGCTGTTTTTT. Amino acid sequence: CASSLAGATGELFF.

The chain carries TRBV27 and TRBJ2-1, with D perhaps TRBD1 (6 bases). V was pared by 6 bases and J by 2 bases, with 14 bases between. This CDR3 has 15 residues. Germline V CDR1 and CDR2: MNHEY, SMNVEV (reference sequence). Here the CDR3 reads CASRTTGSAYNEQFF. The CDR3 DNA reads as TGTGCCAGCAGGACCACAGGGTCAGCCTACAATGAGCAGTTCTTC.

V is TRBV30 and J is TRBJ2-1; D is unresolved. The germline V and J ends were trimmed by 7 bases and 0 bases, with 13 bases remaining between them. CDR3 length: 14 amino acids. Germline CDR1 is GTSNPN and CDR2 is SVGIG (reference sequence). In DNA, the CDR3 is TGTGCCTCACCCCAAGGCTCCTCCTACAATGAGCAGTTCTTC. Amino acids: CASPQGSSYNEQFF.

Remarks on this clone: A read error is likely here: a far larger clone is one base away. This chain links TRBV28 with TRBJ2-7; 8 bases are shared with TRBD2. This CDR3 has 16 amino acids. Germline CDR1 and CDR2: MDHEN and SYDVKM. CDR3 DNA: TGTGCCAGCGGTTTAGGGGTAGCGGGACCTTCCTACGAGCAGTACTTC. Its translation is CASGLGVAGPSYEQYF.

This chain uses TRBV28 with TRBJ1-1; D call uncertain. From germline, CDR1 is MDHEN and CDR2 SYDVKM. The CDR3 has 12 amino acids. V lost 3 bases, J lost 11 bases, and 13 bases lay in between. This chain's CDR3 is CASSLTGVRAFF. The CDR3 bases are TGTGCCAGCAGTTTGACCGGGGTGCGGGCTTTCTTT.

As for this clone: Different DNA sequences within this sample yield the same CDR3. The chain links TRBV5-1 to TRBJ2-3; TRBD2 aligns across 8 bases. Germline V gives CDR1 SGHRS, CDR2 YFSETQ. The CDR3 is made up of 13 amino acids. The trim removed 8 bases at V and 0 bases at J, leaving 2 bases unmatched. This CDR3 is CASSSGSTDTQYF. CDR3 in DNA: TGCGCCAGTTCTAGCGGGAGCACAGATACGCAGTATTTT.

This chain connects TRBV2 to TRBJ1-1, with D hard to call. The CDR3 is 13 residues long. Germline CDR1 and CDR2: SNHLY and FYNNEI. V lost 7 bases, J lost 0 bases, and 9 bases lay in between. The CDR3 region is CASKVDMNTEAFF. DNA for the CDR3: TGTGCCAGCAAGGTAGACATGAACACTGAAGCTTTCTTT.

This clone was counted a single time. The V and J genes are TRBV5-4 and TRBJ1-2; D not certain. Germline V lookup: CDR1 SGHNT, CDR2 YYREEE (reference sequence). This CDR3 region has 15 residues. Deletions cut 1 base from V and 6 bases from J, with 16 bases between. The CDR3 DNA reads TGTGCCAGCAGCTTGACTGGAAGGGTAGGAGATGGCTACACCTTC. Its protein is CASSLTGRVGDGYTF.